What follows are 10 T cell receptor beta chains derived from one specimen sequenced in a study of cytomegalovirus exposure and HLA in healthy donors. The PCR used 60 Vbeta and 13 Jbeta primers. Assay used: immunoSEQ multiplex PCR; TCRdb lists only in-frame clones, some missing. The sample carries over 150,000 clones, over 65% recorded once. Sequences were obtained from PBMCs. The receptor source for this set is a woman in her twenties or thirties in good health and CMV-seronegative.

The V gene is TRBV6-5, the J gene TRBJ1-5; 8 bases are shared with TRBD1. Germline CDR1 and CDR2: MNHEY and SVGAGI. V lost 5 bases to trimming and J lost 7 bases; unmatched junction nucleotides: 4. This CDR3 comprises 13 residues. This chain's CDR3 is CASSEDRGQPQHF. The CDR3 nucleotides read TGTGCCAGCAGTGAAGACAGGGGCCAGCCCCAGCATTTT.

The chain is built from TRBV27 and TRBJ1-5; D unresolved. This CDR3 contains 16 residues. Germline V CDR1 and CDR2: MNHEY, SMNVEV (reference sequence). Between the trimmed V and J ends, which lost 1 base and 1 base, there was a span of 11 bases. CDR3 in DNA: TGTGCCAGCAGTTTATTCGGGGAACCGAGCAATCAGCCCCAGCATTTT. Amino acid sequence: CASSLFGEPSNQPQHF.

J is TRBJ1-1 and V is TRBV15; D uncertain. Trimming took 0 bases from V and 3 from J, leaving 11 bases between them. The CDR3 is 15 residues long. Germline CDR1 and CDR2: LNHNV and YYDKDF (reference sequence). The CDR3 DNA sequence: TGTGCCACCAGCAGAGATGAGGGCGAAGACACTGAAGCTTTCTTT. As protein: CATSRDEGEDTEAFF.

This chain links TRBV10-2 with TRBJ2-7; 10 positions match TRBD2. The CDR3 spans 14 residues. Germline trimming cut 3 bases from V and 1 base from J; bases unmatched to any gene: 0. The germline V gene has CDR1 WSHSY and CDR2 SAAADI. CDR3 in DNA: TGCGCCAGCAGTGAACTAGCGGGATCCTACGAGCAGTACTTC. Its translation: CASSELAGSYEQYF.

CDR3 in amino acids: CASSPEQGRDIQYF. CDR3 coding DNA: TGTGCCAGCAGTCCCGAGCAGGGTCGTGACATTCAGTACTTC. The V and J genes are TRBV28 and TRBJ2-4; D perhaps matches TRBD1 (5 bases). Germline V gene lookup returns CDR1 MDHEN and CDR2 SYDVKM. Trimming shortened V by 5 bases and J by 8 bases, and 16 bases separated the two germline ends. CDR3 size: 14 residues.

As for this clone: The sample holds other DNA sequences that translate to the same CDR3. The chain couples TRBV5-1 to TRBJ2-3, with 11 bases that match TRBD2. Germline CDR1 SGHRS, CDR2 YFSETQ. With V trimmed by 0 bases and J by 2 bases, 2 bases remained unmatched. CDR3 length: 16 amino acids. CDR3 DNA: TGCGCCAGCAGCTTGGGACTAGCGGGGCTCACAGATACGCAGTATTTT. Translating it yields CASSLGLAGLTDTQYF.

As regards this clone: The missing conserved phenylalanine or tryptophan at the end of this CDR3 makes a read error likely. The limits of the CDR3 on the DNA are not certain, so only TCRdb's listed CDR3 is given. The chain carries TRBV18 and TRBJ2-3; the table gives TRBD2 as D, unverified against the DNA. The CDR3 spans 13 residues, counting both ends. CDR1 is KGHSH and CDR2 is LQKENI in the germline V gene. This chain's CDR3 is CASSPALAGDLTV.

This clone was counted a single time. The chain couples TRBV7-9 to TRBJ1-4, with TRBD1 identical over 7 bases. The CDR3 covers 16 residues. Germline loops: CDR1 SEHNR, CDR2 FQNEAQ (reference sequence). V trimming: 5 bases; J trimming: 1 base; junction bases outside the gene matches: 7. The CDR3 DNA sequence: TGTGCCAGCAGCACCCGGACAGGCCTAACTAATGAAAAACTGTTTTTT. Translating gives CASSTRTGLTNEKLFF.

This clone occurred a few times. This rearrangement joins TRBV29-1 to TRBJ1-1; unclear D gene. Per germline, CDR1 SQVTM and CDR2 ANQGSEA. Trimming left V 4 bases short and J 0 bases short, with 12 bases between. This CDR3 has 14 amino acids. The CDR3 nucleotides are TGCAGCGTTGCTTGGAGGATGGTGAACACTGAAGCTTTCTTT. Its translation: CSVAWRMVNTEAFF.

Turning to this clone: At one end the junction does not follow the germline gene, possibly because of a read error. The genes are TRBV5-4 and TRBJ2-7; 8 nucleotides agree with TRBD1. CDR3 length: 13 residues. The V gene's germline CDR1 is SGHNT and CDR2 YYREEE (reference sequence). Here the CDR3 reads CASSARGTGELRF. CDR3 DNA sequence: TGTGCCAGCAGCGCGAGGGGGACAGGAGAGCTTCGGTTC.